A selection of T cell receptor beta chains follows, all from one sample in a study of early stage breast cancer tumors. Produced via immunoSEQ multiplex PCR; TCRdb's table is partial and in-frame only. The sample includes 30,000 or so clones, roughly 80% of them seen just once. The sequencing sample was made of blood. The receptor source for this set is a person aged 40 to 49 with breast cancer. The CDR3 runs from the conserved cysteine through the conserved F or W.

TRBV13	TRBJ1-1	CASSSPDLSNTEAFF
TRBV19	TRBJ2-2	CASSIAANTGELFF
TRBV10-3	TRBJ2-2	CAISKLAGGLDTGELFF
TRBV29-1	TRBJ1-2	CSVGGGFYGYTF
TRBV19	TRBJ1-1	CASSKTGNTEAFF
TRBV2	TRBJ1-2	CASSDESWPPIGYTF
TRBV18	TRBJ2-1	CASSPPLLAGGFSYNEQFF
TRBV18	TRBJ1-2	CASSPSVVGGGGGYTF
TRBV27	TRBJ2-3	CASSWASASTDTQYF
TRBV6-5	TRBJ2-7	CASSYSRGLYEQYF
TRBV5-4	TRBJ2-3	CASSWDRGGTDTQYF
TRBV2	TRBJ2-5	CASSRSEETQYF
TRBV4-1	TRBJ2-5	CASSQVGGRETQYF
TRBV7-2	TRBJ2-2	CASSLVGGGELFF
TRBV7-3	TRBJ1-2	CASSSTEYGYTF
TRBV7-9	TRBJ2-7	CASSLFQVTGRTIHEQYF
TRBV30	TRBJ2-5	CAWSVQGQETQYF
TRBV29-1	TRBJ2-5	CSVDRQGQETQYF
TRBV27	TRBJ2-1	CASSRTTSYNEQFF
TRBV5-1	TRBJ2-1	CASSMRGSYNEQFF
TRBV10-3	TRBJ2-7	CAISESGSSPGEQYF
TRBV29-1	TRBJ1-1	CSVENGDYGAFF
TRBV6-1	TRBJ2-3	CASSEAIGGHTDTQYF
TRBV2	TRBJ1-1	CASSEAPRAGRTEAFF
TRBV7-2	TRBJ2-1	CASRQAGVEQFF
TRBV5-4	TRBJ2-3	CASSILADTQYF
TRBV15	TRBJ1-1	CATSIGQGTRLIEAFF
TRBV6-6	TRBJ1-2	CASSRTSTYGYTF
TRBV11-3	TRBJ2-7	CASSLPPPEQYF
TRBV7-8	TRBJ2-1	CASSLDSDSYYSSSYNEQFF
TRBV7-2	TRBJ2-5	CASSITPGGQYF
TRBV18	TRBJ2-7	CASSRAWDYEQYF
TRBV30	TRBJ2-1	CAWSPGLAGGNEQFF
TRBV4-1	TRBJ1-5	CASSQQTGYNQPQHF
TRBV1	TRBJ2-7	CTSSQEALAGAYEQYF
TRBV7-2	TRBJ1-4	CASSLDWTGRGEKLFF
TRBV27	TRBJ2-1	CASRGGGGHNYNEQFF
TRBV16	TRBJ1-5	CASSQSSGGQEPQHF
TRBV27	TRBJ1-2	CASSGTGYRGYTF
TRBV7-9	TRBJ2-7	CASAETRLRVQYF
TRBV18	TRBJ2-1	CASSPPSRTVQDEQFF
TRBV2	TRBJ2-1	CASRDRGYNEQFF
TRBV5-4	TRBJ1-1	CASSLVTIRGVEAFF
TRBV12-5	TRBJ2-1	CASGSVSYNEQFF
TRBV29-1	TRBJ2-7	CSVEEGMDF
TRBV9	TRBJ2-5	CASSVATGTGVASGTQETQYF
TRBV14	TRBJ1-1	CASSQDFGRTEAFF
TRBV7-2	TRBJ2-2	CASSPRTSQTSGELFF
TRBV6-5	TRBJ2-7	CASRGSYEQYF
TRBV9	TRBJ2-7	CASSASGLAGYEQYF
TRBV6-5	TRBJ2-2	CASRRPLNTGELFF
TRBV11-2	TRBJ2-5	CASSSRRPQETQYF
TRBV7-9	TRBJ2-7	CASSFQGSEQYF
TRBV7-3	TRBJ2-3	CASSLRRLAATDTQYF